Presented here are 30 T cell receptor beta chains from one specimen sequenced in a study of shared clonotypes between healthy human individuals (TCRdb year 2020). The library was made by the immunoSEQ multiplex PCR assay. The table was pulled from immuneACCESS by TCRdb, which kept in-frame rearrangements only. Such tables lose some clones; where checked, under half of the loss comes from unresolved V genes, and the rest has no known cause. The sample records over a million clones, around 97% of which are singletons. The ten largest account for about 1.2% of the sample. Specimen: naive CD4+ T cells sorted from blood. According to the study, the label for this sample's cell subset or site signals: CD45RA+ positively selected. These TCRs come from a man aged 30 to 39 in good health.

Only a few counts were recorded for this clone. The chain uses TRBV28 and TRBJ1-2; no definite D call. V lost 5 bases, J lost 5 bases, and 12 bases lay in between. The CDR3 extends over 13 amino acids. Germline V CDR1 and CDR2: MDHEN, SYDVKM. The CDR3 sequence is CASSRVGEYGYTF. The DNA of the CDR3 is TGTGCCAGCAGTCGGGTCGGGGAGTATGGCTACACCTTC.

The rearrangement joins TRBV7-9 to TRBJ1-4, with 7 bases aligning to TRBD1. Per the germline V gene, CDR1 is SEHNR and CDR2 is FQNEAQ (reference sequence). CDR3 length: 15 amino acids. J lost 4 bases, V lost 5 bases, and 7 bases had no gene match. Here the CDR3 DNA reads TGTGCCAGCAGCCCGAGGGGGCTCTTTAATGAAAAACTGTTTTTT. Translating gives CASSPRGLFNEKLFF. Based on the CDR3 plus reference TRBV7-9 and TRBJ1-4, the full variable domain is DTGVSQNPRHKITKRGQNVTFRCDPISEHNRLYWYRQTLGQGPEFLTYFQNEAQLEKSRLLSDRFSAERPKGSFSTLEIQRTEQGDSAMYLCASSPRGLFNEKLFFGSGTQLSVL.

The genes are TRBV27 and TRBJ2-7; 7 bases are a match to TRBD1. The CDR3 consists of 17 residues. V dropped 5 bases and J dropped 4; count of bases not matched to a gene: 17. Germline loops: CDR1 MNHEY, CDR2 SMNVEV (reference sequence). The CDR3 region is CASSPHPGTEVDYEQYF. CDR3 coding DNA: TGTGCCAGCAGTCCCCATCCGGGGACAGAAGTAGATTACGAGCAGTACTTC.

The CDR3 protein is CSANSQETQYF. The CDR3, as DNA: TGCAGTGCGAACTCCCAAGAGACCCAGTACTTC. The chain joins TRBV20-1 to TRBJ2-5; no clear D. The CDR3 covers 11 residues. CDR1 and CDR2 from the germline V gene are DFQATT and SNEGSKA (reference sequence). Deletions cut 6 bases from V and 1 base from J, with 6 bases between.

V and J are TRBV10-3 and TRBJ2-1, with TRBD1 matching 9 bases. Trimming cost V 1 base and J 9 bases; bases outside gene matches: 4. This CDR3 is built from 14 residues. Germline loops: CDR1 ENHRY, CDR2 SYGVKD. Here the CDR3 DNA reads TGTGCCATCAGTGAGTTACAGGGGGCCGGTGAGCAGTTCTTC. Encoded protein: CAISELQGAGEQFF.

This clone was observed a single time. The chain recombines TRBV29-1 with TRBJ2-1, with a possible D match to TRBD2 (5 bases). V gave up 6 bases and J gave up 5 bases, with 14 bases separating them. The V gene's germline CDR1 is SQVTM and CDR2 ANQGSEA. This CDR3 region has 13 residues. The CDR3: CSVRTSLNNEQFF. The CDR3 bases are TGCAGCGTAAGGACTTCTCTTAACAATGAGCAGTTCTTC.

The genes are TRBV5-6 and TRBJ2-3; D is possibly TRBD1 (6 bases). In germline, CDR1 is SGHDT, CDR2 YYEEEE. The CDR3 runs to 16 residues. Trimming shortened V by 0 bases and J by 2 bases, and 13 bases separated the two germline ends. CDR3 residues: CASSLGGTPDTDTQYF. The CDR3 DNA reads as TGTGCCAGCAGCTTGGGGGGGACACCCGACACAGATACGCAGTATTTT.

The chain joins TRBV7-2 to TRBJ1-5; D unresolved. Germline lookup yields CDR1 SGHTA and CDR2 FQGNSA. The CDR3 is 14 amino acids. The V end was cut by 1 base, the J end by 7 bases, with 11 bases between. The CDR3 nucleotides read TGTGCCAGCAGCTTAGGGCTGTTTTCCCAGCCCCAGCATTTT. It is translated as CASSLGLFSQPQHF.

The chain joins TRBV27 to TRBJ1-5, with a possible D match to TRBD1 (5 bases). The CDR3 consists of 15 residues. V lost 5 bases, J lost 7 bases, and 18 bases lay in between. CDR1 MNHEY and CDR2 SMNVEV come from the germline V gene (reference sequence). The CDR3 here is CASSPSPQGRQPQHF. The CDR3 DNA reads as TGTGCCAGCAGTCCCTCCCCCCAGGGAAGGCAGCCCCAGCATTTT.

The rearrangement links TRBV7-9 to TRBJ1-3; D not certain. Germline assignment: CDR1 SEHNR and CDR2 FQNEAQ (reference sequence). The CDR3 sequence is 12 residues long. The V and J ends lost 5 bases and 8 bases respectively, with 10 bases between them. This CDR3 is CASSTGRDTIYF. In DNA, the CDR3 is TGTGCCAGCAGCACTGGGCGGGACACCATATATTTT.

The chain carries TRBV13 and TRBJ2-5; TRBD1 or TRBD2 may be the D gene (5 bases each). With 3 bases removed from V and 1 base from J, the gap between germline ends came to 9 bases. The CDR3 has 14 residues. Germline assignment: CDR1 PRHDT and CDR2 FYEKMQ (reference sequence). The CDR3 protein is CASSFLGGQETQYF. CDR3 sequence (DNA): TGTGCCAGCAGCTTCCTTGGGGGCCAAGAGACCCAGTACTTC. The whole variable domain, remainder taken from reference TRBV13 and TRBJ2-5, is AAGVIQSPRHLIKEKRETATLKCYPIPRHDTVYWYQQGPGQDPQFLISFYEKMQSDKGSIPDRFSAQQFSDYHSELNMSSLELGDSALYFCASSFLGGQETQYFGPGTRLLVL.

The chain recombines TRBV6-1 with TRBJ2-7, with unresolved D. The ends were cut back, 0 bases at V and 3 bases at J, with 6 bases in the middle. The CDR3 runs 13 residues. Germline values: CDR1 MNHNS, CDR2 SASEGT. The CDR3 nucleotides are TGTGCCAGCAGTGAAGCATCACGCTACGAGCAGTACTTC. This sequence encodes CASSEASRYEQYF.

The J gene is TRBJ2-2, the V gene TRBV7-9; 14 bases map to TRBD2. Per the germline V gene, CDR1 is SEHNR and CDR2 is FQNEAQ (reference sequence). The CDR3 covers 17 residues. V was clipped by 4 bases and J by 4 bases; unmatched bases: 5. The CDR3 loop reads CASSSGLAGAPTGELFF. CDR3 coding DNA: TGTGCCAGCAGCTCGGGACTAGCGGGAGCCCCCACCGGGGAGCTGTTTTTT.

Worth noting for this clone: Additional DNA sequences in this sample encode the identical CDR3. Here the CDR3 DNA reads TGTGCCAGCAGTTTTGGGCAGCCCCAGCATTTT. Protein product: CASSFGQPQHF. V and J are TRBV28 and TRBJ1-5; D not certain. V was pared by 3 bases and J by 7 bases, with 4 bases between. Germline V gene data show CDR1 as MDHEN and CDR2 as SYDVKM. The CDR3 is 11 amino acids. The full variable domain, completed using reference TRBV28 and TRBJ1-5, is DVKVTQSSRYLVKRTGEKVFLECVQDMDHENMFWYRQDPGLGLRLIYFSYDVKMKEKGDIPEGYSVSREKKERFSLILESASTNQTSMYLCASSFGQPQHFGDGTRLSIL.

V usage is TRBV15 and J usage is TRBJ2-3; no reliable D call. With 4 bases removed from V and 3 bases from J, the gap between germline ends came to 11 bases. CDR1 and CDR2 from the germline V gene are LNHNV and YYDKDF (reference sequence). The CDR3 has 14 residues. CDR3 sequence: CATSTMESTDTQYF. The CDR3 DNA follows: TGTGCCACCAGCACAATGGAAAGTACAGATACGCAGTATTTT.

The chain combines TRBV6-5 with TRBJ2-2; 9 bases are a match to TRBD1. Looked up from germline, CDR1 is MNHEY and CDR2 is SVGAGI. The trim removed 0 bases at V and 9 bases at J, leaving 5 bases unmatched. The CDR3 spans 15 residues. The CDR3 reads CASSYSRQGDRELFF. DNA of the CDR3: TGTGCCAGCAGTTACTCTCGACAGGGGGATAGGGAGCTGTTTTTT.

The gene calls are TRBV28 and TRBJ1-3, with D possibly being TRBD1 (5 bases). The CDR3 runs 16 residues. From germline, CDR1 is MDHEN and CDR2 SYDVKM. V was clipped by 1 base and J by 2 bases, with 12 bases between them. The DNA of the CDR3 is TGTGCCAGCAGTTTATCGAACCCAGGGCCTGGAAACACCATATATTTT. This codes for CASSLSNPGPGNTIYF. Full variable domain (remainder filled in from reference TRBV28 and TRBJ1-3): DVKVTQSSRYLVKRTGEKVFLECVQDMDHENMFWYRQDPGLGLRLIYFSYDVKMKEKGDIPEGYSVSREKKERFSLILESASTNQTSMYLCASSLSNPGPGNTIYFGEGSWLTVV.

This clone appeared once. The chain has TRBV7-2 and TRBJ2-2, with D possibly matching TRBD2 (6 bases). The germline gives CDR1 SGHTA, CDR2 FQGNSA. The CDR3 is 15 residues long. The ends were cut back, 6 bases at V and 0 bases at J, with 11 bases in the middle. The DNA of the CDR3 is TGTGCCAGCAGGGGGGGACTGGCGAACACCGGGGAGCTGTTTTTT. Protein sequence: CASRGGLANTGELFF.

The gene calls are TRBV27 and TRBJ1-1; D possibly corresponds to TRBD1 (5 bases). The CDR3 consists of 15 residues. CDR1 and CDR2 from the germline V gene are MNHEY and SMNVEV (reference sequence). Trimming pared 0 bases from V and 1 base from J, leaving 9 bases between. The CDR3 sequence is CASSLSGAANTEAFF. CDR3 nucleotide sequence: TGTGCCAGCAGTTTATCAGGGGCAGCGAACACTGAAGCTTTCTTT.

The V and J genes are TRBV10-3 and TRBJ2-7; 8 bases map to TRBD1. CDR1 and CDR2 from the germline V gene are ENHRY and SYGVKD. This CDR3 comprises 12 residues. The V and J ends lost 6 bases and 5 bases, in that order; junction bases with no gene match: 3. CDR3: CAIRTGVHEQYF. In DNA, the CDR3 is TGTGCCATCAGGACAGGGGTCCACGAGCAGTACTTC.

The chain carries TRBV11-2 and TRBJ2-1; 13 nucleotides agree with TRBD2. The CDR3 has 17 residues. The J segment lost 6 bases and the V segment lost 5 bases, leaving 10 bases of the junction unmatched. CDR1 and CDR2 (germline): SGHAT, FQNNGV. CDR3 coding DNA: TGTGCCAGCAGCCCTCGACTAGCGGGAGGAGATGGCAATGAGCAGTTCTTC. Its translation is CASSPRLAGGDGNEQFF.

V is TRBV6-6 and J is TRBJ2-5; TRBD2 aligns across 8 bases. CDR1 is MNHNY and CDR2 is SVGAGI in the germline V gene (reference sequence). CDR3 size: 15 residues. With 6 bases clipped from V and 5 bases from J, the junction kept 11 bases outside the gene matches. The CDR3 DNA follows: TGTGCCAGCAGACCGGGACTAGTGGTAGAGGAGACCCAGTACTTC. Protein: CASRPGLVVEETQYF.

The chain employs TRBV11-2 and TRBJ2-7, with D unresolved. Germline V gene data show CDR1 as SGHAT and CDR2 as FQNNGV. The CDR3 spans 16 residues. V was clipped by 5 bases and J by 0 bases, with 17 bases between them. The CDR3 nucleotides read TGTGCCAGCAGCCCCCCCAGTGAGCCAGTCTCCTACGAGCAGTACTTC. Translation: CASSPPSEPVSYEQYF.

DNA for the CDR3: TGCGCCAGCAGGGAGGAGGGCCTTAACCAAGAGACCCAGTACTTC. Its protein is CASREEGLNQETQYF. This chain joins TRBV5-1 and TRBJ2-5; D possibly corresponds to TRBD2 (6 bases). Trimming took off 5 bases at V and 0 bases at J, with 14 bases between the two ends. The CDR3 consists of 15 residues. Germline V gives CDR1 SGHRS, CDR2 YFSETQ.

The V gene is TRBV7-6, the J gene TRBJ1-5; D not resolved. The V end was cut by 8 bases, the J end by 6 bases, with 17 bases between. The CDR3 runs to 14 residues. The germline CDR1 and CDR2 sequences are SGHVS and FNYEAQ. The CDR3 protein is CASHPDQGSQPQHF. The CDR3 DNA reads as TGTGCCAGCCACCCCGACCAAGGGAGTCAGCCCCAGCATTTT.

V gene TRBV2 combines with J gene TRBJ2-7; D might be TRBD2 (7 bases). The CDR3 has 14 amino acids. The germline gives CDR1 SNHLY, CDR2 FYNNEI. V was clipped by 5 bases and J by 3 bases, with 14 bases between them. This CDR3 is CASSLRGAFYEQYF. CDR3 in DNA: TGTGCCAGCAGTCTCCGGGGGGCTTTCTACGAGCAGTACTTC.

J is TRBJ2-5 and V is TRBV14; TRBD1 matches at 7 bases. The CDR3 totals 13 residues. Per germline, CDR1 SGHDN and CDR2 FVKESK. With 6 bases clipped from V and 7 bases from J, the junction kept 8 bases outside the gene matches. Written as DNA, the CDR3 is TGTGCCAGCAGTTATACACAGGGGCTGACCCAGTACTTC. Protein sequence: CASSYTQGLTQYF.

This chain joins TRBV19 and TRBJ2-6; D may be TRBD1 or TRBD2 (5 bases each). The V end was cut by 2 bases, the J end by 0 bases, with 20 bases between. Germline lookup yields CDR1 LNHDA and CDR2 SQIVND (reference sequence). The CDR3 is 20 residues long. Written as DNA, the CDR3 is TGTGCCAGTAGTATACGGGGCGGACCTCTAGGTCTCTCTGGGGCCAACGTCCTGACTTTC. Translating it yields CASSIRGGPLGLSGANVLTF.

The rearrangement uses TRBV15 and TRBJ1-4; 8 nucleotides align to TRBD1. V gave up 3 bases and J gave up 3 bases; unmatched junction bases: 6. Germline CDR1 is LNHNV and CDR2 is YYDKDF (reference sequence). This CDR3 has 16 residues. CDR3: CATSREQGESNEKLFF. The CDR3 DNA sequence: TGTGCCACCAGCAGGGAACAGGGGGAGTCTAATGAAAAACTGTTTTTT.

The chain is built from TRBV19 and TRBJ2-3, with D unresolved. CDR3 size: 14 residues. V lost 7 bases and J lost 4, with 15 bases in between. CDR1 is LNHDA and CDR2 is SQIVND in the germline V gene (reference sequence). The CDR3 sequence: CASTPSWSADTQYF. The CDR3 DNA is TGTGCCAGTACCCCGTCCTGGAGTGCAGATACGCAGTATTTT.